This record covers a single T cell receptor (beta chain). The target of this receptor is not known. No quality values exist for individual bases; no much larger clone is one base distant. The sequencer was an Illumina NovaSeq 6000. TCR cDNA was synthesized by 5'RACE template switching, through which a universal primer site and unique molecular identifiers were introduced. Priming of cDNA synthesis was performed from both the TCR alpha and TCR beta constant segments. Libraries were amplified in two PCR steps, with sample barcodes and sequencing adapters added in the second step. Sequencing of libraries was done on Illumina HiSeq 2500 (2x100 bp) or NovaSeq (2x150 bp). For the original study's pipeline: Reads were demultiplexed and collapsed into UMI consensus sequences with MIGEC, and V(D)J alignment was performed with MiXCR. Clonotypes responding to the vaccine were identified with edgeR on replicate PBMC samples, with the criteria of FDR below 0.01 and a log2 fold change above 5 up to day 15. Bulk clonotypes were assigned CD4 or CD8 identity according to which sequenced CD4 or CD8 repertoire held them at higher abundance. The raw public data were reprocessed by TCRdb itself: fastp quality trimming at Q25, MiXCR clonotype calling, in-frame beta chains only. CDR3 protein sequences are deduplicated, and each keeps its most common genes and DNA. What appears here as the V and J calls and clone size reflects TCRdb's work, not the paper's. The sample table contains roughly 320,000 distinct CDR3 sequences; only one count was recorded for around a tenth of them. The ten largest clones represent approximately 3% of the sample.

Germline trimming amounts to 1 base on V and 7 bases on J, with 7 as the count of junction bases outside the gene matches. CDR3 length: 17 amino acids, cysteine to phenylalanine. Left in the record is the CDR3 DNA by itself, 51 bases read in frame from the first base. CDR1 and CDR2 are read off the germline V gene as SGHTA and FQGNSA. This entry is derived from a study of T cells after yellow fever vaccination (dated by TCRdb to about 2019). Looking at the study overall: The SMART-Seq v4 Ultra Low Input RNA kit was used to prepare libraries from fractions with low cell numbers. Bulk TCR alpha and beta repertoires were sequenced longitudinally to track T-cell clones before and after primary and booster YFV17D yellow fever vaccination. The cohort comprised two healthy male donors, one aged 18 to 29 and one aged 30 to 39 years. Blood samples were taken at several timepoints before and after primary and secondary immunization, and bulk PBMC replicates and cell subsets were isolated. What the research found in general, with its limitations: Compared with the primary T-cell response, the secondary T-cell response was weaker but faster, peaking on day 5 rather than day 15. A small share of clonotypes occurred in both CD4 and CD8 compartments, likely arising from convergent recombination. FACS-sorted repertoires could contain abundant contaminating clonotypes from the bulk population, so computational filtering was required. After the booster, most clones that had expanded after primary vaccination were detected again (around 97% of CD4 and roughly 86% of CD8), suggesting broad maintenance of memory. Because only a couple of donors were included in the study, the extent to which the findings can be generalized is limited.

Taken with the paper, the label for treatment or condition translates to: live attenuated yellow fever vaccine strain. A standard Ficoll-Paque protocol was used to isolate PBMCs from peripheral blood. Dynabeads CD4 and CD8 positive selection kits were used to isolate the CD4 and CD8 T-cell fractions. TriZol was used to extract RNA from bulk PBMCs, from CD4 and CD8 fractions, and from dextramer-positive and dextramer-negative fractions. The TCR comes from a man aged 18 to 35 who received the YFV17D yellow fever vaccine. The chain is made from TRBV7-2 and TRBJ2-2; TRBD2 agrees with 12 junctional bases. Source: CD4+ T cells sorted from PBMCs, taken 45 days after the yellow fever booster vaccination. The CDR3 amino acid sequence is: CASSLGPSGGADGELFF. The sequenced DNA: TGTGCCAGCAGCTTAGGTCCTAGCGGGGGGGCTGACGGGGAGCTGTTTTTT.